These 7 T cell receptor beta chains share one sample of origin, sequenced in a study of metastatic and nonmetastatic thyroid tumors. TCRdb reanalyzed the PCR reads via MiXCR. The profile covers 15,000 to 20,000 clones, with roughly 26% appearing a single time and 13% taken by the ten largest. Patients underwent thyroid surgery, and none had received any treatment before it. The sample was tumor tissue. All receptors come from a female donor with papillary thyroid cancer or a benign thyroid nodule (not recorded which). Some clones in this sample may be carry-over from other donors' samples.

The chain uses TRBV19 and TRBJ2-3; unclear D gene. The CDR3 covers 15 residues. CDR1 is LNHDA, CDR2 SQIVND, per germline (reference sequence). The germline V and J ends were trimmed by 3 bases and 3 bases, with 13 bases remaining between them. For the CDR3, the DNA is TGTGCCAGTAGTATCAGAGACCCTTCAACAGATACGCAGTATTTT. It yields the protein CASSIRDPSTDTQYF.

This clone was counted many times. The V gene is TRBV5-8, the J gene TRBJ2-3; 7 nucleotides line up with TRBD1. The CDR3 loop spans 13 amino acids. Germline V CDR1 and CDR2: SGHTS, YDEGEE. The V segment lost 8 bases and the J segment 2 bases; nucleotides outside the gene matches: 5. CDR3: CARPGQLTDTQYF. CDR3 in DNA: TGTGCCAGACCGGGACAGCTCACAGATACGCAGTATTTT.

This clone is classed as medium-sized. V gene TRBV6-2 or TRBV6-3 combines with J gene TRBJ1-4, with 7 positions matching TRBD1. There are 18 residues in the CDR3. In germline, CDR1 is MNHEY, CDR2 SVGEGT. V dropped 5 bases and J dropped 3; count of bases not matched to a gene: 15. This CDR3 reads CASSNTHPDRIPNEKLFF. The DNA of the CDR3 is TGTGCCAGCAGTAACACACATCCGGACAGGATCCCTAATGAAAAACTGTTTTTT.

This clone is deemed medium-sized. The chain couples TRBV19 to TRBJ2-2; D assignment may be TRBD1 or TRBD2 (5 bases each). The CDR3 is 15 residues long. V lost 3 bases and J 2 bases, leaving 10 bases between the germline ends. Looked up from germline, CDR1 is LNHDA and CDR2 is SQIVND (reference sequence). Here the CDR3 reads CASSMGRANTGELFF. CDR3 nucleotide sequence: TGTGCCAGTAGTATGGGACGGGCAAACACCGGGGAGCTGTTTTTT.

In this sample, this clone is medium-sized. CDR3 in DNA: TGTGCCAGCAGCTTAGATGGGGTTGAAGCTTTCTTT. This encodes CASSLDGVEAFF. The chain is built from TRBV7-9 and TRBJ1-1, with D unresolved. The CDR3 length is 12 residues. V gave up 1 base and J gave up 7 bases, with 7 bases separating them. From germline, CDR1 is SEHNR and CDR2 FQNEAQ (reference sequence).

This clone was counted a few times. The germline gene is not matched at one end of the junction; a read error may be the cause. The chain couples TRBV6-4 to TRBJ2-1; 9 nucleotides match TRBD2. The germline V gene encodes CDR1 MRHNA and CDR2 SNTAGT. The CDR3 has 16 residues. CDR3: CASSEIWREGYNEQFF. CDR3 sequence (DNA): TGTGCTAGCAGCGAGATTTGGCGGGAGGGATACAATGAGCAGTTCTTC.

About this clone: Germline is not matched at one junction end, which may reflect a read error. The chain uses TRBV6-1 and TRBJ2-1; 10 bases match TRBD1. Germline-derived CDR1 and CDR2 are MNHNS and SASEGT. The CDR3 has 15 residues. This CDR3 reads CASGPGQGWYNEQSF. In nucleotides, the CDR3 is TGTGCCAGCGGTCCGGGACAGGGGTGGTACAATGAGCAGTCCTTC.